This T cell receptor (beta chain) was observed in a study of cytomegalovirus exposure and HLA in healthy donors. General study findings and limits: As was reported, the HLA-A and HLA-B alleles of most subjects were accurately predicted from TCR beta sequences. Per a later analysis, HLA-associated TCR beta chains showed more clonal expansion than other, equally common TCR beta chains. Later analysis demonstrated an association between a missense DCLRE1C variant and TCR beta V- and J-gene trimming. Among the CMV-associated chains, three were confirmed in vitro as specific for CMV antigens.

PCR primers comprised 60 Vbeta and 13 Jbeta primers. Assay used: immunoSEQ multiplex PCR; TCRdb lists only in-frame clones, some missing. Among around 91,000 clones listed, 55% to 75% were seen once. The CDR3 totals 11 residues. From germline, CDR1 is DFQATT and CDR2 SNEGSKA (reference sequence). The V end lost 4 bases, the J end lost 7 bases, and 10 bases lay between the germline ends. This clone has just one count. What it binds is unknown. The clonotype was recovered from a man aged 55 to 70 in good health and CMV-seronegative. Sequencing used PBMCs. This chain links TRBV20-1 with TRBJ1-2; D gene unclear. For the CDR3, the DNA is TGCAGTGCTAACCGAGGGTCTGGCTACACCTTC. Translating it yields CSANRGSGYTF.